This T cell receptor (beta chain) derives from a study of cytomegalovirus exposure and HLA in healthy donors (dated by TCRdb to the late 2010s). Study-wide context: An earlier analysis of fewer than 750 of the donors reported under 300 Gb of sequence data and 117 million unique TCR beta sequences obtained from roughly 180 million T cells. Because of strong linkage in the cohort, a few DR-DQ haplotypes were treated as single units for association and clustering. The number of typed donors differed by locus: about 620-640 for A, B, C, DRB1 and DQB1; some 500 for DQA1; some 610 for DPA1; and about 450 for DPB1. The genetic ancestry cluster associated with self-reported Caucasian donors included about 81% of the approximately 410 genotyped donors. An early release covering 550 to 700 HLA-typed donors comprised approximately 290 gigabases of sequencing data and roughly 86 million unique TCR sequences. Both class I and class II loci were covered by HLA typing, at four-digit resolution. The study aimed to test whether signatures of past pathogen exposure could be identified by cataloging public T cell receptors. High-throughput TCR immunosequencing, statistical association of individual TCRs with disease status, and machine learning were combined to predict cytomegalovirus infection status. In a later genetic analysis, genome-wide SNP genotypes for about three fifths of the roughly 670 donors were used, and that subset was treated as a discovery cohort. In the later analysis, no new phenotypic data were used to find candidate immune exposures; instead, reliance was placed on TCR beta sequences and their occurrence across donors. In addition to the first cohort of 666 subjects, a separate validation cohort of under 150 different subjects was used. In an earlier analysis of 500 to 650 of the donors, high-throughput TCR beta sequencing was used to judge whether each TCR beta V gene segment behaved as functional or pseudogenic. A later analysis re-examined previously published TCR beta repertoires from hundreds of donors and added high-resolution HLA genotyping to investigate patterns of TCR occurrence. Across approximately 400 genotyped donors of the cohort, an average of roughly 230,000 unique TCR beta nucleotide sequences per donor were sequenced, and roughly 20% of those sequences were non-productive. Alongside the repertoire data, information on donor age, sex, ethnicity and CMV serostatus was compiled. Using immunosequencing, the study profiled T cell repertoires from 500 to 800 subjects and related those repertoires to cytomegalovirus serostatus. Every repertoire in the discovery cohort had been generated on one and the same sequencing platform.

Overall results and qualifications from the work: Immune exposure information for the cohort was limited to CMV serostatus. Roughly uniform sequencing depth across donors was assumed in presence/absence analyses, although this assumption may not hold. According to a later analysis, parvovirus B19, influenza, CMV and Epstein-Barr virus appeared linked to several top co-occurrence clusters. When HLA alleles, especially DR and DQ, strongly co-occurred, attributing TCR associations to individual alleles was difficult. A later analysis found that most CMV-associated TCR beta chains appeared HLA-restricted, with HLA associations seemingly driven largely by CMV exposure. In the study, approximately 160 TCR beta chains were listed as associated with cytomegalovirus. A later genetic analysis associated a missense DCLRE1C variant with V-gene and J-gene trimming of TCR beta chains, and an independent cohort replicated the association. Because counts were too low, about 15 rarely observed V segments, including chromosome 9 orphons, were left out of the earlier analysis of a few hundred of the donors. A later genetic analysis reported fewer N-insertions in productive TCRs among donors in an Asian-associated ancestry cluster than the approximately 700-donor mean. In an earlier analysis of fewer than 700 of the donors, most TCR beta V segments appeared in productive rearrangements about 90% or about 30% of the time, broadly matching IMGT annotations. Across donors, most TCR sequences were observed very rarely, whereas some public TCRs were present in many individuals. In both the original and validation cohorts, the classifier was reported to diagnose cytomegalovirus status with high specificity and sensitivity. A later analysis found that TCR association rates varied across HLA loci, with DRB1 alleles showing the most associated TCRs and HLA-C alleles the fewest. Because HLA typing was missing for some donors at each locus, association tests included only the typed subset. A later analysis found that HLA-associated TCR beta chains were more clonally expanded and had lower generation probabilities than equally common non-associated chains. A few of the identified cytomegalovirus-associated TCR beta chains were confirmed in vitro to be specific for cytomegalovirus antigens. At a false discovery rate of 0.05, a later analysis linked about 16,000 TCR beta sequences to specific HLA alleles. It was suggested by the authors that the approach could potentially be generalized to other disease states and immunological phenotypes. Correlated functional status among segregating V segments might reflect linkage disequilibrium, but an unknown experimental factor could not be ruled out. A further reported finding was that TCR beta sequences accurately predicted the HLA-A and HLA-B alleles for most subjects in the first cohort. The 87-base-pair reads could not distinguish some IMGT-functional V segments, including TRBV6-2 and TRBV6-3, so those segments were excluded. The sequencing pipeline was judged likely to have produced a cluster of highly shared sequence variants as a technical artifact. This cohort had only TCR beta chains sequenced, and the lack of alpha or paired-chain data limited which features could be detected.

The cohort was made up of around 720 healthy bone marrow donors. At the time of sampling, every cohort member was nominally healthy, though immune exposures that went unrecorded were likely present. CMV serostatus was positive for more than 250 and negative for about 50% of the roughly 700 cohort members, and was not recorded for this donor. A peripheral blood sample was collected from each donor, and TCR beta sequencing was performed on peripheral blood mononuclear cells. Genomic DNA was extracted from the blood cell samples with the Qiagen DNeasy Blood Extraction Kit. Libraries were prepared through the immunoSEQ multiplex PCR assay. For the multiplex PCR, a mixture combining 60 forward primers for TCR Vbeta segments and 13 reverse primers for TCR Jbeta segments was used. A multiplex PCR assay on genomic DNA amplified the CDR3 region of rearranged TCR beta genes. The Illumina HiSeq System was used to sequence the amplified TCR beta libraries as 87-base-pair reads. The authors' analysis ran thus. A later analysis counted some 74 million unique TCR beta chains across the 640 or so repertoires, and 9.5 million to 11 million of these chains were shared by at least two donors. Raw reads were error-corrected and collapsed into unique sequences with a nearest-neighbor algorithm that merged closely related sequences to remove PCR and sequencing errors. Alignment of CDR3 sequences to IMGT reference sequences was used to assign V, D and J gene segments. Each retained sequence needed at least a six-nucleotide match to both a V gene segment and a J gene segment. A rearrangement counted as productive if the CDR3 had no stop codons and remained in frame with V and J, and every other rearrangement counted as non-productive. Following IMGT convention, CDR3 was defined as the stretch from the second conserved V-encoded cysteine up to the conserved J-encoded phenylalanine. The earlier analysis of approximately 500 of the donors excluded sequences that lacked an unambiguous match to a single V gene segment. In an earlier analysis of about 590 of the donors, a V segment was called functional when productive rearrangements were above 56.7%, and segregating when the standard deviation between donors exceeded 5%. A statistical classification framework was developed to diagnose cytomegalovirus status using the catalog of TCR beta chain sequences. V and J gene assignment, in a later analysis, came from comparing TCR nucleotide sequences with IMGT/GENE-DB human TR gene sequences. Using the TCRdist pipeline, a later analysis assigned CDR3 sequences along with most-parsimonious VDJ recombination scenarios. A later analysis defined each TCR beta chain by its CDR3 amino acid sequence plus V-gene family, and excluded reads lacking a unique V-gene family. To address suspected cross-contamination and a sequencing artifact, a later analysis removed around 590 highly shared, low-generation-probability nucleotide sequences. In a later analysis, a clonal expansion index for each public chain was calculated from normalized within-repertoire ranks of inferred template counts. In a later analysis, generation probabilities were computed using a VDJ recombination model fitted to out-of-frame rearrangements, and the results were checked against IGoR. A later analysis scored TCR-TCR, TCR-HLA and TCR-CMV co-occurrence with hypergeometric tests, applying a repertoire-size bias correction to TCR pairs. False discovery rates were estimated in a later analysis by permuting HLA or CMV assignments 20 times. In a later analysis, co-occurring TCRs were grouped using DBSCAN, with TCRdist sequence similarity added in when clustering inside HLA-allele-positive subsets. Repertoires with fewer than 30,000 or more than 120,000 public chains, plus five repertoires with anomalous nucleotide sharing, were excluded from co-occurrence clustering. TCRdb mirrors the immuneACCESS table, restricted to in-frame sequences. Some clones are absent from its copies; in checked studies, under half trace to an unresolved V gene, and the reason for the others is unknown. V and J calls and clone size follow that table, whereas D and trimming were derived from the DNA. This sample is represented by about 82,000 clones; more than 60% of them were singletons. 13% of the sample belongs to the ten largest clones.

On this clone: Its antigen is still unknown. No qualities accompany the bases; no much larger clone lies one base away.

Reading the germline V gene (reference sequence) gives CDR1 LNHDA and CDR2 SQIVND. Trimming takes 7 bases from V and 6 bases from J, and the germline ends sit 12 bases apart. Including the terminal cysteine and phenylalanine, the CDR3 comprises 13 residues. The only DNA kept is the CDR3, 39 bases in frame from the first base. The chain was built from TRBV19 and TRBJ2-2; no D gene call is confident. The sequenced sample was PBMCs. The sequence was obtained from a human donor in good health. The CDR3: CASTLEPAGELFF. The DNA sequence is TGTGCCAGTACTCTAGAGCCAGCCGGGGAGCTGTTTTTT.